The sequence of this T cell receptor beta chain was determined in a study of PD-1 blockade in classical Hodgkin lymphoma. V was pared by 1 base and J by 1 base, with 5 bases between. Germline V CDR1 and CDR2: SGHNT, YYREEE (reference sequence). The CDR3 is 13 residues long. Study results and limitations: What drove the repertoire differences, possibly disease activity or prior therapy, has not been defined. Newly diagnosed patients were said to have less baseline TCR diversity than healthy donors did. The CD4+ diversity rise by C4D1 was clearest in complete responders.

Remarks on this clone: The antigen remains undetermined.

Assay: immunoSEQ multiplex PCR; the TCRdb copy retains only in-frame clones and omits some. Of 90,000 to 130,000 clones detected, nearly 90% appear once; the ten largest clones hold about 20%. Every patient had relapsed following autologous stem cell transplantation, and cohorts differed in brentuximab vedotin exposure. Classifying best responses yielded complete response, partial response or progressive disease. The rearrangement uses TRBV5-4 and TRBJ1-1; no reliable D call. This clonotype originated in a human donor with classical Hodgkin lymphoma. The starting material was peripheral blood mononuclear cells (PBMCs), obtained before the second cycle of nivolumab. The CDR3 region has the DNA TGTGCCAGCAGCTTGTACACGAACACTGAAGCTTTCTTT. Amino acid sequence: CASSLYTNTEAFF.